This T cell receptor (beta chain) was captured in a study of blood T cells in healthy people across ages (dated by TCRdb to between 2015 and 2016). About the investigation overall: Template switching captured roughly one uniquely barcoded TCR beta cDNA molecule per two T cells in model experiments. The study measured age-related changes in TCR beta repertoire diversity using deep sequencing normalized with unique cDNA molecular identifiers. The donors were split into four age groups: young (average about 16 years), middle-aged (39), aged (roughly 60) and long-lived (82). To avoid experimental bias, donors of different ages were spread randomly across the sequencing lanes. Using the same blood draw, the study looked at two additional independent replicas of 1 million unique cDNA reads for two donors, one aged 18 to 30 and the other aged 80 or older. Overall results and qualifications from the work: Conclusive comparison of naive and antigen-experienced compartments was prevented by the profiling of bulk unsorted PBMCs. The percentage of naive T cells measured by flow cytometry correlated strongly with observed TCR beta diversity. Compared with the aged group, the long-lived group had more naive CD4+ T cells, fewer expanded clones and increased TCR diversity, a pattern suggesting age selection. Donor CMV infection status was unknown, potentially confounding age-related changes in expanded clonotypes. Observed TCR beta diversity per million T cells fell roughly linearly with age, and a significant reduction was already apparent by age roughly 40. Estimates of total diversity from one million sequenced T cells were regarded as lower bounds and underestimates.

In this sample, this clonotype turned up a few times. Its target antigen remains unknown. No base quality values were provided; no much bigger clone lies one nucleotide off. The library was built by means of 5' RACE. Sequencer: Illumina HiSeq 2500. A second PCR of about 7 to 12 cycles was run with a J-beta primer mix and a sample-barcoded 5' primer. Each TCR beta cDNA molecule received a unique molecular identifier from a template-switch 5' adaptor carrying 12 random nucleotides. Each sample yielded at least 3 million CDR3-containing paired-end reads. First-strand cDNA synthesis was performed from all RNA using the Mint cDNA synthesis kit, with priming by a TRBC-specific oligonucleotide. Following uracil-DNA glycosylase treatment, all cDNA underwent a first 18-cycle PCR with the universal primers M1SS and BC2_uni_R. On the authors' methods: For normalization, 1 million high-quality reads, each with a distinct molecular identifier, were randomly selected from each sample. Instead of being binned into consensus sequences, reads that shared molecular identifiers were thrown out. MiTCR, with a Q25 quality threshold and the strictest error-elimination algorithm, was used for CDR3 identification, clonotype clustering and error correction. A nonparametric unseen species model with Euler transformation was used to estimate lower-bound total TCR beta diversity. TCRdb reran the public reads through fastp at Q25 and MiXCR, keeping productive beta chains. Every entry covers one CDR3 protein and lists the most common genes and DNA from its rows. TCRdb, rather than the study authors, made the V and J calls. The sample contains 1.5 million to 2 million distinct CDR3 sequences, roughly 32% of them found a single time. The leading ten clones occupy roughly 12% of the sample.

The donors were under 40 Caucasian individuals from Russia, aged 6 to 90 years, who were systemically healthy. Each donor gave ten milliliters of peripheral blood, drawn into EDTA-treated Vacutainer tubes. Ficoll-Paque density-gradient centrifugation was used to isolate PBMCs, with at least 7 million obtained per sample. Trizol reagent was used to extract total RNA from the PBMCs, yielding at least 5 micrograms per sample. For every donor, flow cytometry on a PBMC aliquot measured the percentage of naive CD45RAhigh/CD27high T cells. The clonotype originates from a woman under 40 in good health. The specimen was blood.

The CDR3 reads CAWSVRRRDEQYF. In nucleotides, the sequence is TGTGCCTGGAGTGTACGTAGGAGGGACGAGCAGTACTTC. In this chain, TRBV30 is recombined with TRBJ2-7; the D segment could be TRBD2, given 6 matching bases. From a lookup of the germline V gene (reference sequence), CDR1 and CDR2 are GTSNPN and SVGIG. The junction shows trimming of 0 bases on V and 5 bases on J, plus 11 bases between the germline ends. The CDR3 covers 13 residues, taking in both the cysteine and the phenylalanine. Only the CDR3 region is kept as DNA, spanning 39 bases read in frame from base 1.